Listed below are T cell receptor beta chains from one sample, sequenced in a study of shared clonotypes between healthy human individuals. Libraries were prepared by immunoSEQ multiplex PCR; TCRdb keeps only in-frame clonotypes and omits some of them. The table shows more than 600,000 clones, with 92% occurring only once. Sequencing was performed on naive CD8+ T cells sorted from blood. All receptors come from a man aged 25-45 years in good health. Each CDR3 is given with its conserved first and last residue. A D gene is named only where the DNA matches it firmly. The size of a clone is reported for some rows only, either as once, few or many, or as a class for expanded clones.

j_call clone_size v_call d_call cdr3_aa cdr3_nt
TRBJ2-4 NA TRBV5-1 NA CASQAGHENIQYF TGCGCCAGCCAAGCGGGACATGAAAACATTCAGTACTTC
TRBJ2-7 NA TRBV7-9 NA CASSLPGGSYEQYF TGTGCCAGCAGCTTACCAGGGGGGTCCTACGAGCAGTACTTC
TRBJ2-5 once TRBV7-7 NA CASSFAPGSIGETQYF TGTGCTAGCAGCTTTGCTCCCGGGTCAATAGGGGAGACCCAGTACTTC
TRBJ2-5 NA TRBV6-1 TRBD1 CASSEIDRGQETQYF TGTGCCAGCAGTGAAATAGACAGGGGGCAGGAGACCCAGTACTTC
TRBJ2-6 NA TRBV27 TRBD2 CASSGGASGANVLTF TGTGCCAGTTCCGGGGGGGCCTCTGGGGCCAACGTCCTGACTTTC
TRBJ2-1 NA TRBV7-9 NA CASSPLDSAYNEQFF TGTGCCAGCAGCCCCCTGGACAGTGCCTACAATGAGCAGTTCTTC
TRBJ2-1 NA TRBV9 TRBD2 CASSIRASGGYNEQFF TGTGCCAGCAGTATAAGGGCTAGCGGGGGGTACAATGAGCAGTTCTTC
TRBJ2-1 NA TRBV7-9 NA CATQPDSNNEQFF TGTGCCACCCAACCCGACTCCAACAATGAGCAGTTCTTC
TRBJ2-3 NA TRBV9 TRBD2 CASSVSWTSGRAGGDTQYF TGTGCCAGCAGCGTATCCTGGACTAGCGGGAGAGCGGGGGGAGATACGCAGTATTTT
TRBJ2-1 NA TRBV7-8 TRBD1 CASSLADRGATEQFF TGTGCCAGCAGCTTAGCCGACAGGGGGGCTACTGAGCAGTTCTTC
TRBJ2-7 NA TRBV19 NA CASSITGIYEQYF TGTGCCAGTAGTATAACAGGGATTTACGAGCAGTACTTC
TRBJ1-1 many TRBV5-1 NA CASSFWRAQDEAFF TGCGCCAGCAGCTTCTGGAGGGCTCAGGATGAAGCTTTCTTT
TRBJ1-2 NA TRBV7-2 TRBD1 CASRETGPGYGYTF TGTGCCAGCAGAGAGACAGGGCCAGGCTATGGCTACACCTTC
TRBJ2-1 NA TRBV7-9 NA CASSLVGEQFF TGTGCCAGCAGCTTAGTTGGTGAGCAGTTCTTC
TRBJ2-1 NA TRBV29-1 TRBD2 CSVAGLAGNEQFF TGCAGCGTTGCCGGACTAGCGGGAAATGAGCAGTTCTTC
TRBJ2-3 NA TRBV9 NA CASSEWSGTDTQYF TGTGCCAGCAGTGAGTGGAGTGGCACAGATACGCAGTATTTT
TRBJ2-3 NA TRBV6-5 NA CASSLVTGTDTQYF TGTGCCAGCAGCCTTGTCACGGGCACAGATACGCAGTATTTT
TRBJ1-1 NA TRBV29-1 NA CSVEDDRPEAFF TGCAGCGTTGAAGACGACAGGCCCGAAGCTTTCTTT
TRBJ2-7 NA TRBV19 NA CASSIDPSLAYEQYF TGTGCCAGTAGTATAGATCCTAGTCTTGCCTACGAGCAGTACTTC
TRBJ1-5 NA TRBV6-4 TRBD1 CANTDRNSNQPQHF TGTGCCAATACGGACAGGAACAGCAATCAGCCCCAGCATTTT
TRBJ2-7 NA TRBV7-9 NA CASTFGAYEQYF TGTGCCAGCACCTTCGGGGCATACGAGCAGTACTTC
TRBJ2-1 NA TRBV5-6 NA CASTHKKGEQFF TGTGCCAGCACCCATAAAAAAGGCGAGCAGTTCTTC
TRBJ1-2 NA TRBV4-3 NA CASSQDGRFEGYGYTF TGCGCCAGCAGCCAAGACGGCCGGTTTGAAGGCTATGGCTACACCTTC
TRBJ2-1 NA TRBV7-9 NA CASSGSYNEQFF TGTGCCAGTTCTGGCAGCTACAATGAGCAGTTCTTC
TRBJ2-1 NA TRBV11-2 TRBD2 CASSSSLAGILNEQFF TGTGCCAGCAGCTCCTCACTAGCGGGAATTCTAAATGAGCAGTTCTTC
TRBJ1-5 NA TRBV6-5 NA CASSAGGNQPQHF TGTGCCAGCAGCGCAGGAGGGAATCAGCCCCAGCATTTT
TRBJ2-7 NA TRBV7-8 NA CASSLDGSSYEQYF TGTGCCAGCAGCTTAGACGGGAGTAGCTACGAGCAGTACTTC
TRBJ2-1 NA TRBV4-1 TRBD2 CASSPLAGSYNEQFF TGCGCCAGCAGCCCACTAGCGGGATCCTACAATGAGCAGTTCTTC
TRBJ2-3 NA TRBV4-3 TRBD1 CASSQERRGQGADTQYF TGCGCCAGCAGCCAAGAAAGAAGAGGGCAGGGGGCTGATACGCAGTATTTT
TRBJ1-5 NA TRBV16 NA CASSQSGVVNQPQHF TGTGCCAGCAGCCAATCTGGGGTAGTCAATCAGCCCCAGCATTTT
TRBJ2-1 NA TRBV28 NA CASSPMNEQFF TGTGCCAGCAGTCCGATGAATGAGCAGTTCTTC
TRBJ2-1 NA TRBV27 TRBD2 CASSSGSRYNEQFF TGTGCCAGCAGTAGCGGGAGTCGGTACAATGAGCAGTTCTTC
TRBJ1-5 NA TRBV18 NA CASSSSRGPLDQPQHF TGTGCCAGCTCGAGCTCGAGGGGCCCTCTCGATCAGCCCCAGCATTTT
TRBJ2-5 NA TRBV28 TRBD2 CASIGWREGQETQYF TGTGCCAGCATTGGATGGCGGGAGGGACAAGAGACCCAGTACTTC
TRBJ2-7 NA TRBV27 NA CASSLGVGYEQYF TGTGCCAGCAGTTTAGGGGTCGGCTACGAGCAGTACTTC
TRBJ2-1 NA TRBV7-9 TRBD1 CASSSASGTGANNEQFF TGTGCCAGCAGCTCGGCCTCCGGGACAGGGGCCAACAATGAGCAGTTCTTC
TRBJ2-1 NA TRBV21-1 NA CASSNRRGLVSYNEQFF TGTGCCAGCAGCAACCGGAGGGGGCTAGTCTCTTACAATGAGCAGTTCTTC
TRBJ2-1 NA TRBV15 TRBD2 CATSTSGKNNEQFF TGTGCCACCAGCACTAGCGGGAAAAACAATGAGCAGTTCTTC
TRBJ1-2 NA TRBV7-9 TRBD1 CASGETGRNYGYTF TGTGCCAGCGGCGAGACAGGGCGAAACTATGGCTACACCTTC
TRBJ2-7 once TRBV4-1 NA CASSQDPGPGGAYEQYF TGCGCCAGCAGCCAAGATCCGGGACCGGGTGGAGCCTACGAGCAGTACTTC
TRBJ2-5 NA TRBV7-9 TRBD1 CAIWTGDAAQYF TGTGCCATCTGGACAGGGGACGCGGCCCAGTACTTC
TRBJ2-1 NA TRBV27 TRBD2 CASSFRIPGLAGETKNEQFF TGTGCCAGCAGTTTCCGAATCCCGGGACTAGCGGGGGAAACCAAAAATGAGCAGTTCTTC
TRBJ2-7 NA TRBV27 TRBD2 CASSPAGGAREQYF TGTGCCAGCAGTCCAGCGGGAGGGGCGCGCGAGCAGTACTTC
TRBJ2-1 NA TRBV7-9 NA CASSSLRALNEQFF TGTGCCAGCAGTTCACTAAGGGCCCTCAATGAGCAGTTCTTC
TRBJ2-1 NA TRBV25-1 NA CASSGTGSHEQFF TGTGCCAGCAGTGGAACAGGGTCCCATGAGCAGTTCTTC